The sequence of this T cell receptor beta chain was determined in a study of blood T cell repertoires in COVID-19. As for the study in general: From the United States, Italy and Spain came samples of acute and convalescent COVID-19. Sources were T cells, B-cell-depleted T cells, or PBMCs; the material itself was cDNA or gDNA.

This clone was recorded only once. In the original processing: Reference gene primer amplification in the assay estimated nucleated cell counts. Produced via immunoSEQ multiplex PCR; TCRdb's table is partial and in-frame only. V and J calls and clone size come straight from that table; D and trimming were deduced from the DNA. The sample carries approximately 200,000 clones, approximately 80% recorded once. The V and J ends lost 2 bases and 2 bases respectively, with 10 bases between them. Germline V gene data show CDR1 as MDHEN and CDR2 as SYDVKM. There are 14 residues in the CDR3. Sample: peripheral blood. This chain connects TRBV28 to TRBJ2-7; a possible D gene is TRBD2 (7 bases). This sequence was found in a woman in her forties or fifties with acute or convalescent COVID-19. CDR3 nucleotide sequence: TGTGCCAGCAGTTTAGGGGGGGGCACCTACGAGCAGTACTTC. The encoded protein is CASSLGGGTYEQYF. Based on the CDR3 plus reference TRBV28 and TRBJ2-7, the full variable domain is DVKVTQSSRYLVKRTGEKVFLECVQDMDHENMFWYRQDPGLGLRLIYFSYDVKMKEKGDIPEGYSVSREKKERFSLILESASTNQTSMYLCASSLGGGTYEQYFGPGTRLTVT.